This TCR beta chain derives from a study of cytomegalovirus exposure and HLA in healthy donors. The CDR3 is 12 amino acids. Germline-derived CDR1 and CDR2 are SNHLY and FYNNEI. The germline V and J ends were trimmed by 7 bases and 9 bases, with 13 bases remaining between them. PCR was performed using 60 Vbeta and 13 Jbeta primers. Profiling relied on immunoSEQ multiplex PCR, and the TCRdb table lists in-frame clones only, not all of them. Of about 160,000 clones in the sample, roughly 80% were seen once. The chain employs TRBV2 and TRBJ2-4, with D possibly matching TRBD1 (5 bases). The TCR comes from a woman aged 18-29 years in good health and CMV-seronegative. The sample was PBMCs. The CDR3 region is CASKAGLSIQYF. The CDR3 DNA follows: TGTGCCAGCAAGGCAGGGCTTAGCATTCAGTACTTC.